This TCR beta chain was documented in a study of T cell responses to AZD1222 COVID-19 vaccine. Sequenced by immunoSEQ multiplex PCR; TCRdb stores in-frame clones only, minus some. The table includes roughly 190,000 clones, more than 85% detected once. Findings and caveats of the study: The repertoires were collected only after the peak T cell response.

V lost 4 bases and J lost 8, with 14 bases in between. From germline, CDR1 is SGHVS and CDR2 FNYEAQ. This CDR3 region has 13 residues. A single count supports this clone. Its matching antigen is unknown. The source is an adult in good health. The V and J genes are TRBV7-6 and TRBJ1-1; D not resolved. Specimen: peripheral blood, collected on day 0 of AZD1222 vaccination. CDR3 in DNA: TGTGCCAGCAGCTCCCTGGTCGAGGCAGAAGCTTTCTTT. This gives the protein CASSSLVEAEAFF.